One TCR beta chain is described in this entry. Antigen: not known. There were only Caucasian adults among the donors, and all lived in Nashville, Tennessee. Sequencing was performed with immunoSEQ multiplex PCR; in TCRdb, only in-frame clones are kept and a portion is missing. Of about 1 million clones listed, under 80% are singletons. The V segment lost 8 bases and the J segment 3 bases; nucleotides outside the gene matches: 11. CDR3 length equals 15 residues. In germline, CDR1 is SGHRS, CDR2 YFSETQ. The entry originates in a study of shared clonotypes between healthy human individuals. Looking at the study overall: Two female and a few male donors aged 18 to 49 were enrolled. Whole-study findings and limits: Naive CD4 clonotype sharing across a few donors was about 5.3%.

The V gene is TRBV5-1, the J gene TRBJ1-1, with 9 bases matching TRBD1. Input material: memory CD4+ T cells sorted from blood. Sample subset: CD45RA-negative fraction. The clonotype originates from a man between 18 and 35 years old in good health. DNA of the CDR3: TGCGCCAGTTGCCCGGGACAGGGATCGTACACTGAAGCTTTCTTT. It encodes CASCPGQGSYTEAFF.